The 21 T cell receptor beta chains below were found in one sample sequenced in a study of OX40 agonist ivuxolimab in advanced cancers. Library creation used the immunoSEQ multiplex PCR assay. Sourced from immuneACCESS, this table was stored by TCRdb with only in-frame sequences that have V and J called. A share of the clones is absent; for the studies checked, an unresolved V gene accounts for under half, and the remainder has no known explanation. In this sample the table shows roughly 10,000 clones, more than 60% of which occur a single time. The top ten clonotypes cover about 16% of the sample. This specimen consisted of CD4+ or CD8+ T cells sorted from blood, obtained in a trial of the OX40 agonist ivuxolimab. The receptors derive from an adult with an advanced solid tumor such as melanoma, head and neck, liver or kidney cancer.

This clone counts as medium-sized. V gene TRBV6-1 combines with J gene TRBJ2-1; TRBD2 might be the D (6 bases). V was pared by 6 bases and J by 10 bases, with 13 bases between. In germline, CDR1 is MNHNS, CDR2 SASEGT. CDR3 size: 12 residues. The CDR3 protein is CASSAGGIEQFF. In DNA form, the CDR3 reads TGTGCCAGCAGCGCCGGGGGTATCGAGCAGTTCTTC.

This clone has a handful of counts. The CDR3 loop is CASSIEPDTSMNTEAFF. CDR3 in DNA: TGTGCCAGTAGTATAGAACCGGACACCTCGATGAACACTGAAGCTTTCTTT. The rearrangement uses TRBV19 and TRBJ1-1, with D perhaps TRBD1 (5 bases). The germline CDR1 and CDR2 sequences are LNHDA and SQIVND (reference sequence). The V end was cut by 0 bases, the J end by 0 bases, with 14 bases between. The CDR3 has 17 amino acids.

This sequence joins TRBV5-1 and TRBJ2-7; tentatively, D is TRBD1 (6 bases). This CDR3 has 16 amino acids. V lost 0 bases, J lost 1 base, and 14 bases lay in between. In germline, CDR1 is SGHRS, CDR2 YFSETQ. CDR3: CASSLGVNDRSYEQYF. CDR3 sequence (DNA): TGCGCCAGCAGCTTGGGCGTAAATGACAGGTCCTACGAGCAGTACTTC.

This chain joins TRBV9 and TRBJ1-1; TRBD1 matches at 7 bases. Looked up from germline, CDR1 is SGDLS and CDR2 is YYNGEE. Trimming cost V 4 bases and J 4 bases; bases outside gene matches: 7. The CDR3 contains 14 residues. In nucleotides, the CDR3 is TGTGCCAGCAGCCTCATTTGGGACAGCACTGAAGCTTTCTTT. Its translation is CASSLIWDSTEAFF.

CDR3 protein: CASSIGLGTLNEQYF. CDR3 bases: TGTGCCAGTAGTATAGGACTAGGTACTTTGAACGAGCAGTACTTC. V is TRBV19 and J is TRBJ2-7; tentative D call: TRBD2 (6 bases). V shed 1 base and J shed 5 bases, with 15 bases lying between them. The CDR3 spans 15 residues. Per the germline V gene, CDR1 is LNHDA and CDR2 is SQIVND (reference sequence).

V gene TRBV28 combines with J gene TRBJ1-6; D call uncertain. The CDR3 has 16 residues. Germline lookup yields CDR1 MDHEN and CDR2 SYDVKM. V gave up 3 bases and J gave up 7 bases, with 16 bases separating them. The CDR3 protein is CASSFPRIDSNSPLHF. CDR3 nucleotides: TGTGCCAGCAGTTTCCCCAGGATCGATTCCAATTCACCCCTCCACTTT.

The chain joins TRBV6-6 to TRBJ2-5; 7 bases are shared with TRBD1. Losses at the gene ends were 2 bases for V and 4 bases for J; bases not matched to a gene: 4. Germline values: CDR1 MNHNY, CDR2 SVGAGI (reference sequence). CDR3 length: 14 residues. CDR3 amino acids: CASSYDAGGETQYF. The CDR3 DNA follows: TGTGCCAGCAGTTACGACGCAGGGGGAGAGACCCAGTACTTC.

This chain connects TRBV9 to TRBJ2-5; D ambiguous. The CDR3 runs to 13 residues. The V gene lost 4 bases and the J gene lost 5 bases, with 12 bases spanning the gap. The germline CDR1 and CDR2 sequences are SGDLS and YYNGEE. The CDR3 loop reads CASSRLSTETQYF. CDR3 DNA sequence: TGTGCCAGCAGCCGGCTTAGCACGGAGACCCAGTACTTC.

The chain is built from TRBV5-6 and TRBJ1-1; 7 nucleotides match TRBD1. The V gene's germline CDR1 is SGHDT and CDR2 YYEEEE. The CDR3 is 13 residues long. V trimming: 2 bases; J trimming: 6 bases; junction bases outside the gene matches: 4. CDR3 residues: CASSLSQGPEAFF. For the CDR3, the DNA is TGTGCCAGCAGCTTATCACAGGGGCCTGAAGCTTTCTTT.

The chain links TRBV13 to TRBJ1-2; 8 bases are shared with TRBD1. Germline V gene sequence: CDR1 PRHDT, CDR2 FYEKMQ (reference sequence). V gave up 6 bases and J gave up 10 bases; unmatched junction bases: 13. The CDR3 is 14 amino acids. CDR3 sequence: CASRHRGGDRTYTF. The CDR3 DNA reads as TGTGCCAGCAGACACAGGGGGGGAGACAGGACCTACACCTTC.

The chain combines TRBV5-1 with TRBJ2-6; weak D call: TRBD1 (6 bases). V shed 4 bases and J shed 4 bases, with 15 bases lying between them. CDR1 and CDR2 (germline): SGHRS, YFSETQ. CDR3 length equals 16 residues. The CDR3 nucleotides are TGCGCCAGCAGCCTGGGGGCCGGGACGGGGGCCAACGTCCTGACTTTC. Translated, it gives CASSLGAGTGANVLTF. Drawing the rest from reference TRBV5-1 and TRBJ2-6, the complete variable domain is KAGVTQTPRYLIKTRGQQVTLSCSPISGHRSVSWYQQTPGQGLQFLFEYFSETQRNKGNFPGRFSGRQFSNSRSEMNVSTLELGDSALYLCASSLGAGTGANVLTFGAGSRLTVL.

This clone appeared once. As DNA, the CDR3 is TGTGCCAGCAGGGGCGGACTAGGGGACACCGGGGAGCTGTTTTTT. It encodes CASRGGLGDTGELFF. This rearrangement joins TRBV6-1 to TRBJ2-2, with 7 bases aligning to TRBD2. V dropped 6 bases and J dropped 3; count of bases not matched to a gene: 7. This CDR3 has 15 residues. Germline assignment: CDR1 MNHNS and CDR2 SASEGT.

A few counts support this clone. The V gene is TRBV11-2, the J gene TRBJ2-7; D gene unclear. Germline loops: CDR1 SGHAT, CDR2 FQNNGV. The CDR3 has 15 amino acids. V was trimmed by 6 bases and J by 2 bases, leaving 17 bases between them. This CDR3 reads CASRLPSRTPYEQYF. For the CDR3, the DNA is TGTGCCAGCAGACTCCCGTCCAGGACCCCCTACGAGCAGTACTTC. Supplemented by reference TRBV11-2 and TRBJ2-7, the full variable domain reads EAGVAQSPRYKIIEKRQSVAFWCNPISGHATLYWYQQILGQGPKLLIQFQNNGVVDDSQLPKDRFSAERLKGVDSTLKIQPAKLEDSAVYLCASRLPSRTPYEQYFGPGTRLTVT.

As for this clone: Since the CDR3 does not end with the conserved phenylalanine or tryptophan, this likely comes from a read error. The rearrangement links TRBV5-6 to TRBJ1-2; no clear D gene. V was trimmed by 6 bases and J by 1 base, leaving 10 bases between them. Germline V gene sequence: CDR1 SGHDT, CDR2 YYEEEE. This CDR3 comprises 13 residues. DNA for the CDR3: TGTGCCAGCACCGCCCGGGGTAACTATGGCTACACCCTC. Amino acid sequence: CASTARGNYGYTL.

The V and J genes are TRBV15 and TRBJ2-5, with TRBD1 matching 10 bases. The trim removed 3 bases at V and 7 bases at J, leaving 2 bases unmatched. CDR1 is LNHNV, CDR2 YYDKDF, per germline (reference sequence). The CDR3 loop spans 13 amino acids. CDR3 in amino acids: CATSRDRGVTQYF. CDR3 nucleotides: TGTGCCACCAGCAGGGACAGGGGGGTGACCCAGTACTTC.

The chain joins TRBV29-1 to TRBJ1-1; no reliable D call. CDR1 is SQVTM, CDR2 ANQGSEA, per germline. Trimming stripped 8 bases from V and 4 bases from J, with 17 bases between. CDR3 size: 13 residues. In DNA, the CDR3 is TGCAGCAACAAAAGGGTCGGTACCACTGAAGCTTTCTTT. Amino acids: CSNKRVGTTEAFF.

The chain recombines TRBV21-1 with TRBJ2-4. TRBV21-1 counts as a pseudogene. This CDR3 contains 16 residues. The CDR3 reads CASSKIRGPLENIQYF. CDR3 nucleotide sequence: TGTGCCAGCAGCAAAATAAGGGGACCTCTAGAAAACATTCAGTACTTC.

The chain combines TRBV6-5 with TRBJ2-7, with a possible D match to TRBD2 (6 bases). The CDR3 is 16 amino acids. Germline values: CDR1 MNHEY, CDR2 SVGAGI. V lost 2 bases to trimming and J lost 0 bases, with 14 bases between them. The DNA of the CDR3 is TGTGCCAGCAGTTACGTCCCGGGAGTGCCCTCCTACGAGCAGTACTTC. It specifies CASSYVPGVPSYEQYF.

This clone was picked up a small number of times. V is TRBV7-9 and J is TRBJ1-2; D is unclear. Germline assignment: CDR1 SEHNR and CDR2 FQNEAQ (reference sequence). This CDR3 spans 16 amino acids. Deletions cut 3 bases from V and 6 bases from J, with 20 bases between. DNA for the CDR3: TGTGCCAGCAGCTTGGCTAACTCTTGGATGGGTGATGGCTACACCTTC. The encoded protein is CASSLANSWMGDGYTF.

The chain recombines TRBV6-1 with TRBJ2-7, with a weak D call TRBD1 (5 bases). The ends were cut back, 6 bases at V and 3 bases at J, with 12 bases in the middle. Looked up from germline, CDR1 is MNHNS and CDR2 is SASEGT. The CDR3 sequence is 13 residues long. The CDR3 DNA reads as TGTGCCAGCAGCCCGAGACAGAGCTACGAGCAGTACTTC. It translates to CASSPRQSYEQYF.

The V and J genes are TRBV6-4 and TRBJ2-3; D could derive from TRBD1 or TRBD2 (5 bases each). This CDR3 spans 14 amino acids. Trimming cost V 0 bases and J 8 bases, with 12 bases left between them. Looked up from germline, CDR1 is MRHNA and CDR2 is SNTAGT. The CDR3 loop reads CASSDSADGGTQYF. CDR3 in DNA: TGTGCCAGCAGTGACTCGGCGGATGGGGGTACGCAGTATTTT.